The 15 T cell receptor beta chains in this list originate from one sample, sequenced in a study of T cell changes during pregnancy in multiple sclerosis. Measured with immunoSEQ multiplex PCR; TCRdb has only the in-frame clones, and not every one. The table shows around 100,000 clones, with approximately 90% occurring only once. The sample was peripheral blood, taken after pregnancy. The receptor source for this set is a female donor with multiple sclerosis, enrolled in a pregnancy study.

The V and J genes are TRBV15 and TRBJ1-6, with D tentatively TRBD1 (5 bases). The CDR3 contains 17 residues. V lost 1 base to trimming and J lost 9 bases, with 19 bases between them. The germline gives CDR1 LNHNV, CDR2 YYDKDF (reference sequence). The CDR3 reads CATSRVRGSLGVSPLHF. CDR3 nucleotides: TGTGCCACCAGCAGAGTACGGGGGAGCCTAGGGGTTTCACCCCTCCACTTT. The full variable domain, completed using reference TRBV15 and TRBJ1-6, is DAMVIQNPRYQVTQFGKPVTLSCSQTLNHNVMYWYQQKSSQAPKLLFHYYDKDFNNEADTPDNFQSRRPNTSFCFLDIRSPGLGDTAMYLCATSRVRGSLGVSPLHFGNGTRLTVT.

V is TRBV30 and J is TRBJ2-5, with 8 nucleotides matching TRBD2. In germline, CDR1 is GTSNPN, CDR2 SVGIG (reference sequence). V was pared by 5 bases and J by 3 bases, with 11 bases of the junction left unmatched. CDR3 length equals 15 residues. DNA of the CDR3: TGTGCCTGGGCCCGGACTAGCAAGACGGAAGAGACCCAGTACTTC. The encoded protein is CAWARTSKTEETQYF.

The chain combines TRBV6-4 with TRBJ2-1, with TRBD2 identical over 10 bases. This CDR3 is built from 14 residues. Germline loops: CDR1 MRHNA, CDR2 SNTAGT. The trim removed 2 bases at V and 7 bases at J, leaving 2 bases unmatched. The CDR3 DNA is TGTGCCAGCAGTGACGGTAGCGGGGGGAATGAGCAGTTCTTC. The encoded protein is CASSDGSGGNEQFF.

This clone showed up just a few times. As DNA, the CDR3 is TGTGCCAGCAGTTATAGGCAGGGGGAAGCTTTCTTT. Translation gives CASSYRQGEAFF. The V gene is TRBV6-6, the J gene TRBJ1-1, with D possibly being TRBD1 (6 bases). The V end was cut by 3 bases, the J end by 8 bases, with 10 bases between. The CDR3 runs 12 residues. Germline CDR1 reads MNHNY; CDR2 reads SVGAGI (reference sequence).

V usage is TRBV6-5 and J usage is TRBJ1-5; 10 nucleotides match TRBD1. The CDR3 spans 13 residues. Germline CDR1 and CDR2: MNHEY and SVGAGI. The ends lost 6 bases at V and 4 bases at J; junction bases unmatched: 0. The CDR3 sequence is CASRDRGNQPQHF. CDR3 sequence (DNA): TGTGCCAGCAGGGACAGGGGGAATCAGCCCCAGCATTTT.

This chain connects TRBV19 to TRBJ1-6, with 9 bases identical to TRBD1. The junction had 9 bases not matched to a gene; V was cut back by 5 bases and J by 10 bases. The CDR3 is made up of 15 amino acids. In germline, CDR1 is LNHDA, CDR2 SQIVND (reference sequence). CDR3 sequence reads: CASSPLGTGQSPLHF. In nucleotides, the CDR3 is TGTGCCAGTAGTCCACTCGGGACAGGGCAATCACCCCTCCACTTT.

V and J are TRBV5-1 and TRBJ1-2, with a weak D call TRBD1 (5 bases). The germline V and J ends were trimmed by 0 bases and 4 bases, with 10 bases remaining between them. The CDR3 contains 14 residues. Germline lookup yields CDR1 SGHRS and CDR2 YFSETQ. The CDR3 reads CASSLGGEIYGYTF. The CDR3, as DNA: TGCGCCAGCAGCTTGGGGGGGGAAATCTATGGCTACACCTTC.

Concerning this clone: At one boundary the junction diverges from the germline segment, which might be a read error. CDR3 sequence reads: CASRGGLREKLFF. For the CDR3, the DNA is TGTGCAAGTAGGGGGGGGTTACGAGAAAAACTGTTTTTT. This sequence joins TRBV19 and TRBJ1-4, with D possibly being TRBD1 (6 bases). Per the germline V gene, CDR1 is LNHDA and CDR2 is SQIVND (reference sequence). CDR3 size: 13 residues.

The CDR3 protein is CASSSAGGMSTDTQYF. The CDR3 DNA reads as TGCGCCAGCAGCTCGGCAGGGGGTATGAGCACAGATACGCAGTATTTT. V is TRBV5-1 and J is TRBJ2-3, with 7 bases aligning to TRBD1. V was pared by 3 bases and J by 0 bases, with 7 bases of the junction left unmatched. Germline V gene data show CDR1 as SGHRS and CDR2 as YFSETQ. This CDR3 contains 16 residues. The variable domain in full, with the rest retrieved from reference TRBV5-1 and TRBJ2-3, is KAGVTQTPRYLIKTRGQQVTLSCSPISGHRSVSWYQQTPGQGLQFLFEYFSETQRNKGNFPGRFSGRQFSNSRSEMNVSTLELGDSALYLCASSSAGGMSTDTQYFGPGTRLTVL.

CDR3 sequence reads: CATSGQLNTEAFF. Written as DNA, the CDR3 is TGTGCCACCTCTGGGCAGTTGAACACTGAAGCTTTCTTT. The V call is TRBV19, the J call TRBJ1-1; unclear D gene. Germline assignment: CDR1 LNHDA and CDR2 SQIVND (reference sequence). Trimming shortened V by 10 bases and J by 0 bases, and 12 bases separated the two germline ends. The length of the CDR3 is 13 residues.

The V call is TRBV5-1, the J call TRBJ1-6, with 9 bases aligning to TRBD1. CDR1 SGHRS and CDR2 YFSETQ come from the germline V gene. CDR3 size: 15 residues. V lost 5 bases to trimming and J lost 11 bases; unmatched junction nucleotides: 11. The CDR3 sequence is CASRGQGQITTPLHF. The CDR3, as DNA: TGCGCCAGCAGAGGACAGGGGCAAATTACTACACCCCTCCACTTT.

Turning to this clone: Other DNA sequences in this specimen translate into the identical CDR3. The chain uses TRBV9 and TRBJ2-7; 11 bases agree with TRBD1. CDR3 length: 14 residues. V dropped 3 bases and J dropped 3; count of bases not matched to a gene: 2. Germline V gene lookup returns CDR1 SGDLS and CDR2 YYNGEE. The CDR3 region has the DNA TGTGCCAGCAGCGCCGGGACAGGGGGCTACGAGCAGTACTTC. It yields the protein CASSAGTGGYEQYF.

This chain uses TRBV7-9 with TRBJ2-3; 11 bases line up with TRBD2. The V segment lost 5 bases and the J segment 4 bases; nucleotides outside the gene matches: 8. CDR1 and CDR2 from the germline V gene are SEHNR and FQNEAQ (reference sequence). This CDR3 has 16 residues. The CDR3 coding sequence is TGTGCCAGCAGCCCCGGTTTAGCGGGGGGGGCAGATACGCAGTATTTT. Protein product: CASSPGLAGGADTQYF.

The chain combines TRBV2 with TRBJ2-7; D might be TRBD2 (5 bases). The CDR3 contains 13 residues. CDR1 SNHLY and CDR2 FYNNEI come from the germline V gene. V dropped 8 bases and J dropped 1 base, with 12 bases sitting between them. The chain's CDR3 is CASGGSPSYEQYF. The CDR3 DNA reads TGTGCCAGCGGCGGGTCCCCTTCCTACGAGCAGTACTTC.

This chain joins TRBV27 and TRBJ1-1, with D uncertain. CDR3 length: 13 amino acids. Germline CDR1 reads MNHEY; CDR2 reads SMNVEV (reference sequence). V was clipped by 1 base and J by 1 base, with 4 bases between them. In DNA form, the CDR3 reads TGTGCCAGCAGTTTATACACGAACACTGAAGCTTTCTTT. Protein product: CASSLYTNTEAFF.